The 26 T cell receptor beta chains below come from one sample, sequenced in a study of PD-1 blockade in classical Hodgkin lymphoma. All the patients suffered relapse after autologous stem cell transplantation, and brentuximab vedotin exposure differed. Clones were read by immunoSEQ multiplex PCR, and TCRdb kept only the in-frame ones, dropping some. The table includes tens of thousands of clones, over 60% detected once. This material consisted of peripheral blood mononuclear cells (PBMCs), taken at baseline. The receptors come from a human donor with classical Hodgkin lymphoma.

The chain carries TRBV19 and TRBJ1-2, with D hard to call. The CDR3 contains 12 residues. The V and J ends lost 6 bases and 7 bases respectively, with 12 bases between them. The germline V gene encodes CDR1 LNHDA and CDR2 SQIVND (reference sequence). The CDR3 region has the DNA TGTGCCAGTAGCCTCGCTGCAGGTGGCTACACCTTC. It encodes CASSLAAGGYTF.

Written as DNA, the CDR3 is TGCGCCAGCATCACAGGGGAAAGCTCCTACAATGAGCAGTTCTTC. Translated, it gives CASITGESSYNEQFF. The chain is built from TRBV5-1 and TRBJ2-1; 7 bases fit TRBD1. The J segment lost 0 bases and the V segment lost 6 bases, leaving 6 bases of the junction unmatched. The CDR3 has 15 amino acids. The germline V gene encodes CDR1 SGHRS and CDR2 YFSETQ.

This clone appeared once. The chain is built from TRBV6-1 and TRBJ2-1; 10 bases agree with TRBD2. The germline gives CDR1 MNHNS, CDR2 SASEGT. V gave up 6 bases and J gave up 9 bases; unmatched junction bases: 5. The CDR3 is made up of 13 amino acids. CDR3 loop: CASRASGRSEQFF. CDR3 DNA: TGTGCCAGCAGGGCTAGCGGGAGAAGTGAGCAGTTCTTC.

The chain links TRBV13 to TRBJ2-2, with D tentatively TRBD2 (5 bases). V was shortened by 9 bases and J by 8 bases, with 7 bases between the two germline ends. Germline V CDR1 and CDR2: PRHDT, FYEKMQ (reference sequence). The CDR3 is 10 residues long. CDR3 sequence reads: CARAGGELFF. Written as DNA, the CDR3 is TGTGCCAGGGCGGGTGGGGAGCTGTTTTTT.

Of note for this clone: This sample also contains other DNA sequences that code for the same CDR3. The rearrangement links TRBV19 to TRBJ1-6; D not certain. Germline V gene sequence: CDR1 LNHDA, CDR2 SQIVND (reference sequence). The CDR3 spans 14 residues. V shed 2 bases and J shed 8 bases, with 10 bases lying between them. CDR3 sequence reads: CASSILDRDSPLHF. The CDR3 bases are TGTGCCAGTAGTATACTGGACCGGGATTCACCCCTCCACTTT.

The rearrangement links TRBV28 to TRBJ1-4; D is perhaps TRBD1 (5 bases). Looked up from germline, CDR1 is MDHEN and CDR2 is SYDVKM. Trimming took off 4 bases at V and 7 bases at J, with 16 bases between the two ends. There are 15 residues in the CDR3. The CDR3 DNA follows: TGTGCCAGCAGTTCACTGGGGGACCTAATTGAAAAACTGTTTTTT. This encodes CASSSLGDLIEKLFF. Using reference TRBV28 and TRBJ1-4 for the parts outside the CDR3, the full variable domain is DVKVTQSSRYLVKRTGEKVFLECVQDMDHENMFWYRQDPGLGLRLIYFSYDVKMKEKGDIPEGYSVSREKKERFSLILESASTNQTSMYLCASSSLGDLIEKLFFGSGTQLSVL.

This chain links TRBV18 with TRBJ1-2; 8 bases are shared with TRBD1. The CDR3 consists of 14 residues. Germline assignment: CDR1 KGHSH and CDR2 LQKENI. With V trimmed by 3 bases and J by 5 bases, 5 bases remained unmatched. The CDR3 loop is CASSPTGEVYGYTF. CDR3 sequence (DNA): TGTGCCAGCTCACCGACAGGGGAAGTGTATGGCTACACCTTC.

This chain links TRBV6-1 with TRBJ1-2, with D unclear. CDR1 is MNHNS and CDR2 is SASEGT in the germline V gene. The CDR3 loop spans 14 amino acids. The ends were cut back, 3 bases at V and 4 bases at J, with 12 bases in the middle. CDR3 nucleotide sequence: TGTGCCAGCAGTGACGTCCTCTCCTTCTATGGCTACACCTTC. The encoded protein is CASSDVLSFYGYTF.

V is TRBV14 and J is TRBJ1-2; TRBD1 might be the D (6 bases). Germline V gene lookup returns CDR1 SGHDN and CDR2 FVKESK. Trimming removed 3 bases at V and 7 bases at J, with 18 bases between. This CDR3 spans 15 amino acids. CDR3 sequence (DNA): TGTGCCAGCAGCCATAAACAGGGCAGATCCACTGGCTACACCTTC. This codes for CASSHKQGRSTGYTF.

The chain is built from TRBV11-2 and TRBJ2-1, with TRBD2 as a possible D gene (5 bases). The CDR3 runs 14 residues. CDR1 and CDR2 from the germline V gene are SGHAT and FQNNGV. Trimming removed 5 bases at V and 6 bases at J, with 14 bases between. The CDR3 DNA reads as TGTGCCAGCAGCCCTATCGGGGTCGGCAATGAGCAGTTCTTC. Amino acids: CASSPIGVGNEQFF.

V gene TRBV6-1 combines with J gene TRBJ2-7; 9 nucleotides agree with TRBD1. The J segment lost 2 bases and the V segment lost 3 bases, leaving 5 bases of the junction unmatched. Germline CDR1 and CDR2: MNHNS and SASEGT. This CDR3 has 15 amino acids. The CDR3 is CASSEGQGTTYEQYF. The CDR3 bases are TGTGCCAGCAGTGAGGGACAGGGAACCACCTACGAGCAGTACTTC.

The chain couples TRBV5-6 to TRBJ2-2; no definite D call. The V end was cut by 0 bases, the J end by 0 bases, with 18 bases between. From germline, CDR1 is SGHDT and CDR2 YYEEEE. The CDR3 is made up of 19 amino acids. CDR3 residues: CASSLVFSVQRSNTGELFF. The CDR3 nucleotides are TGTGCCAGCAGCTTGGTTTTTTCAGTACAGCGCTCGAACACCGGGGAGCTGTTTTTT.

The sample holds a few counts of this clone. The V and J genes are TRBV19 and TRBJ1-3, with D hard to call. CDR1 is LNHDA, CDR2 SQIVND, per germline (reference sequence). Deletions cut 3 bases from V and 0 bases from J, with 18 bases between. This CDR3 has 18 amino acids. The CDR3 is CASSIFSPGETSGNTIYF. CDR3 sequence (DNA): TGTGCCAGTAGTATTTTTTCTCCGGGAGAAACCTCTGGAAACACCATATATTTT.

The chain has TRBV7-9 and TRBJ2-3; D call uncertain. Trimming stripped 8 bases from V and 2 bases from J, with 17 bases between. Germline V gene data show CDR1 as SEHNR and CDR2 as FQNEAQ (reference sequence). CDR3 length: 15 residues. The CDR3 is CASGFQTQFTDTQYF. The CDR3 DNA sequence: TGTGCCAGCGGTTTCCAGACACAGTTCACAGATACGCAGTATTTT.

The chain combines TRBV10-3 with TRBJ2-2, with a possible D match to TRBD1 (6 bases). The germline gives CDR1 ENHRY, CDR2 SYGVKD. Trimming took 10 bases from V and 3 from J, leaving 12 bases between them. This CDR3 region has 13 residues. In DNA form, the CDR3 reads TGTGCCACCGGGGCAGGGGACACCGGGGAGCTGTTTTTT. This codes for CATGAGDTGELFF.

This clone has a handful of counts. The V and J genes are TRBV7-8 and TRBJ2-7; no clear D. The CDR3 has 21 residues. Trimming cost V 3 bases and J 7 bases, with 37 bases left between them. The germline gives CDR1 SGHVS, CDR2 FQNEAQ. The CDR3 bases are TGTGCCAGCAGCTTTAGACCTTCGGTACAGACCAAGTTCGGTCCCTTGAATGAGCAGTACGTC. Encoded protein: CASSFRPSVQTKFGPLNEQYV.

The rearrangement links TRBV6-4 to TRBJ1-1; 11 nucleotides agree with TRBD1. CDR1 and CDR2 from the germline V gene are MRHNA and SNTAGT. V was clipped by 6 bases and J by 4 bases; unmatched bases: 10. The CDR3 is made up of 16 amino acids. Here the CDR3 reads CASRGAPGTGGTEAFF. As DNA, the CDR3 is TGTGCCAGCAGAGGCGCCCCCGGGACAGGGGGCACTGAAGCTTTCTTT.

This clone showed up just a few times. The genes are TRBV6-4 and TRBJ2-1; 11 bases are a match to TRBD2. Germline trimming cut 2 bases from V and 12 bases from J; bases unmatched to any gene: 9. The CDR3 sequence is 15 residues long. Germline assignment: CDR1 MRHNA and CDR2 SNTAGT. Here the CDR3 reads CASSDPTTSGVMQFF. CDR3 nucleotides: TGTGCCAGCAGTGACCCAACGACTAGCGGGGTAATGCAGTTCTTC.

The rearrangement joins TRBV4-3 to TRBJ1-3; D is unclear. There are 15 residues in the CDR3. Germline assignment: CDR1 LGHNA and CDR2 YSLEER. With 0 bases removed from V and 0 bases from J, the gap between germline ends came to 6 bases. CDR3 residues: CASSQDRSSGNTIYF. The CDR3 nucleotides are TGCGCCAGCAGCCAAGATCGGAGCTCTGGAAACACCATATATTTT.

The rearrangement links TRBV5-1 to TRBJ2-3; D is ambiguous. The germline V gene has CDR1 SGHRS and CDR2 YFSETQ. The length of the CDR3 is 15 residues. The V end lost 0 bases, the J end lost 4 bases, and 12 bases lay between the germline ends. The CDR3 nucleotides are TGCGCCAGCAGCTTGGACAAGGTGGGTCCAGATACGCAGTATTTT. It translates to CASSLDKVGPDTQYF.

The CDR3 here is CASSRDSSRYEQYF. The CDR3 DNA sequence: TGTGCCAGCAGTAGGGACAGCTCCCGCTACGAGCAGTACTTC. The chain links TRBV6-5 to TRBJ2-7; 7 positions match TRBD1. V was clipped by 5 bases and J by 3 bases; unmatched bases: 7. The CDR3 consists of 14 residues. Germline V gives CDR1 MNHEY, CDR2 SVGAGI.

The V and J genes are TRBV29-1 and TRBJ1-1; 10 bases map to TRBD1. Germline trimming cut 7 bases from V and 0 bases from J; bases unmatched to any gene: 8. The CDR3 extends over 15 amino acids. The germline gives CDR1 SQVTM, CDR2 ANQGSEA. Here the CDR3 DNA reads TGCAGCGAAGCGAAGACAGGGGGCTTGAACACTGAAGCTTTCTTT. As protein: CSEAKTGGLNTEAFF.

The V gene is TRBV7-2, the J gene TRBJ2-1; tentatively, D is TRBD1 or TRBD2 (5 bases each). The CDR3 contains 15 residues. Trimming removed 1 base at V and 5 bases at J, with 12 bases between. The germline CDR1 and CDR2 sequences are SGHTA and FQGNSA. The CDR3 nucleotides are TGTGCCAGCAGCTTAGTAGGCAGGGACGACAATGAGCAGTTCTTC. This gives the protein CASSLVGRDDNEQFF.

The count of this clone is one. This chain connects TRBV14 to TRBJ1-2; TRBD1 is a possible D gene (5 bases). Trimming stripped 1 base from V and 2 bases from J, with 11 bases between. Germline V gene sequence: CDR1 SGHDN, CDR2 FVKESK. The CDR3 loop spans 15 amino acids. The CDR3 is CASSQVRGGNYGYTF. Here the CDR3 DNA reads TGTGCCAGCAGCCAAGTCCGGGGGGGAAACTATGGCTACACCTTC.

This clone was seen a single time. CDR3 sequence: CAISGHGVGPTNTDTQYF. CDR3 nucleotide sequence: TGTGCCATCAGTGGGCACGGTGTGGGCCCTACGAACACAGATACGCAGTATTTT. This chain links TRBV10-3 with TRBJ2-3; D ambiguous. The CDR3 extends over 18 amino acids. The V and J ends lost 4 bases and 2 bases respectively, with 22 bases between them. Germline V lookup: CDR1 ENHRY, CDR2 SYGVKD.

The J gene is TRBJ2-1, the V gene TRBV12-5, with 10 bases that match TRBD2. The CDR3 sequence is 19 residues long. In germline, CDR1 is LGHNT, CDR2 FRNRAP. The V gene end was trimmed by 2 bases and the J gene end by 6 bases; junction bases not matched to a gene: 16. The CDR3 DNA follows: TGTGCTAGTGGTTTGACCTACCGCGATATAGCGGGAGGAGGCAATGAGCAGTTCTTC. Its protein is CASGLTYRDIAGGGNEQFF.